The 17 T cell receptor beta chains below all came from one sample that was sequenced in a study of tumor-infiltrating lymphocytes in localized non-small cell lung cancer. Data came from immunoSEQ multiplex PCR; TCRdb stores just in-frame clones and leaves some out. Among approximately 7,400 clones listed, less than 70% were seen once. The sample was uninvolved lung tissue not adjacent to the tumor. These receptors all stem from a human donor with non-small cell lung cancer.

This clone has more than one count but fewer than ten. The V and J genes are TRBV6-5 and TRBJ2-3; no definite D call. The V gene lost 6 bases and the J gene lost 6 bases, with 10 bases spanning the gap. The CDR3 has 12 residues. Germline V gene sequence: CDR1 MNHEY, CDR2 SVGAGI. The CDR3 DNA sequence: TGTGCCAGCAGCTCTTCCGGGGATACGCAGTATTTT. It encodes CASSSSGDTQYF.

The V gene is TRBV5-1, the J gene TRBJ1-4; no clear D gene. CDR1 is SGHRS, CDR2 YFSETQ, per germline. The CDR3 loop spans 15 amino acids. V shed 2 bases and J shed 0 bases, with 8 bases lying between them. The DNA of the CDR3 is TGCGCCAGCAGCTTCAATACTCCAACTAATGAAAAACTGTTTTTT. It specifies CASSFNTPTNEKLFF.

The chain uses TRBV2 and TRBJ2-5, with unresolved D. V shed 7 bases and J shed 4 bases, with 13 bases lying between them. CDR1 and CDR2 (germline): SNHLY, FYNNEI. This CDR3 region has 13 residues. CDR3 protein: CASIGQLGETQYF. As DNA, the CDR3 is TGTGCCAGCATAGGGCAGCTCGGAGAGACCCAGTACTTC.

V and J are TRBV30 and TRBJ2-7; D is tentatively TRBD1 or TRBD2 (5 bases each). The CDR3 has 14 residues. V was clipped by 0 bases and J by 1 base, with 10 bases between them. CDR1 and CDR2 from the germline V gene are GTSNPN and SVGIG (reference sequence). The CDR3 here is CAWSVGTTSYEQYF. CDR3 DNA: TGTGCCTGGAGTGTTGGGACCACATCCTACGAGCAGTACTTC.

V is TRBV6-5 and J is TRBJ2-7; 8 bases align to TRBD1. Germline CDR1 and CDR2: MNHEY and SVGAGI. V was clipped by 2 bases and J by 2 bases; unmatched bases: 8. The CDR3 sequence is 16 residues long. CDR3 residues: CASSYRGTGGAYEQYF. The DNA for the CDR3 is TGTGCCAGCAGTTACCGAGGGACAGGTGGGGCCTACGAGCAGTACTTC.

The chain carries TRBV11-3 and TRBJ2-3; tentatively, D is TRBD1 or TRBD2 (6 bases each). The CDR3 covers 16 residues. CDR1 is SGHNT, CDR2 YENEEA, per germline. V was pared by 5 bases and J by 4 bases, with 19 bases between. CDR3 loop: CASSPQEGGVSDTQYF. The DNA for the CDR3 is TGTGCCAGCAGCCCCCAGGAGGGGGGTGTTTCAGATACGCAGTATTTT.

V usage is TRBV19 and J usage is TRBJ1-2; TRBD1 aligns across 7 bases. With 3 bases clipped from V and 5 bases from J, the junction kept 12 bases outside the gene matches. Germline assignment: CDR1 LNHDA and CDR2 SQIVND (reference sequence). CDR3 size: 16 residues. This CDR3 reads CASSIVAKGAGYGYTF. The CDR3 DNA reads TGTGCCAGTAGTATTGTTGCGAAGGGGGCTGGTTATGGCTACACCTTC.

This clone turned up a few times. The chain joins TRBV4-2 to TRBJ2-5, with 8 bases lining up with TRBD1. There are 16 residues in the CDR3. V shed 1 base and J 5 bases; nucleotides not matched to a gene: 9. CDR1 LGHNA and CDR2 YNFKEQ come from the germline V gene. CDR3 residues: CASSQGFQGAEETQYF. As DNA, the CDR3 is TGTGCCAGCAGCCAAGGGTTTCAGGGGGCTGAGGAGACCCAGTACTTC.

This clone came up a few times. The chain employs TRBV5-4 and TRBJ2-3; 9 nucleotides line up with TRBD2. Germline CDR1 reads SGHNT; CDR2 reads YYREEE (reference sequence). With V trimmed by 1 base and J by 4 bases, 7 bases remained unmatched. This CDR3 has 16 residues. This CDR3 is CASSLRDSGGADTQYF. The DNA for the CDR3 is TGTGCCAGCAGCTTGAGGGATAGCGGGGGTGCAGATACGCAGTATTTT.

This clone was counted only a few times. V gene TRBV29-1 combines with J gene TRBJ1-2; tentatively, D is TRBD1 (6 bases). CDR3 size: 13 residues. Trimming cost V 7 bases and J 2 bases, with 14 bases left between them. The V gene's germline CDR1 is SQVTM and CDR2 ANQGSEA. Here the CDR3 reads CSARTDTNYGYTF. The CDR3 coding sequence is TGCAGCGCGCGGACAGACACCAACTATGGCTACACCTTC. The variable domain in full, with the rest retrieved from reference TRBV29-1 and TRBJ1-2, is SAVISQKPSRDICQRGTSLTIQCQVDSQVTMMFWYRQQPGQSLTLIATANQGSEATYESGFVIDKFPISRPNLTFSTLTVSNMSPEDSSIYLCSARTDTNYGYTFGSGTRLTVV.

This clone appeared a few times. This CDR3 is also generated by other DNA sequences in the sample. V gene TRBV7-2 combines with J gene TRBJ1-1; weak D call: TRBD1 (6 bases). V was cut by 5 bases and J by 2 bases, with 9 bases left in between. This CDR3 has 13 amino acids. Germline V lookup: CDR1 SGHTA, CDR2 FQGNSA. In DNA, the CDR3 is TGTGCCAGCAGCCTCAGGGGTAACACTGAAGCTTTCTTT. This gives the protein CASSLRGNTEAFF.

This clone occurred a few times. The gene calls are TRBV2 and TRBJ1-5; D is possibly TRBD1 (5 bases). V lost 3 bases and J lost 7, with 19 bases in between. The germline CDR1 and CDR2 sequences are SNHLY and FYNNEI. CDR3 length: 16 residues. In nucleotides, the CDR3 is TGTGCCAGCAGTGATTCGGCAGGGCGCAATCAACAGCCCCAGCATTTT. This encodes CASSDSAGRNQQPQHF. Full variable domain (remainder filled in from reference TRBV2 and TRBJ1-5): EPEVTQTPSHQVTQMGQEVILRCVPISNHLYFYWYRQILGQKVEFLVSFYNNEISEKSEIFDDQFSVERPDGSNFTLKIRSTKLEDSAMYFCASSDSAGRNQQPQHFGDGTRLSIL.

This clone is medium-sized (0.01 to 0.1%) in the sample. The J gene is TRBJ1-2, the V gene TRBV5-1; perhaps TRBD1 as D (5 bases). Trimming stripped 4 bases from V and 4 bases from J, with 11 bases between. Germline CDR1 reads SGHRS; CDR2 reads YFSETQ. The CDR3 runs to 13 residues. The CDR3 is CASSTFGGYGYTF. In nucleotides, the CDR3 is TGCGCCAGCAGCACCTTTGGGGGCTATGGCTACACCTTC.

This clone has just a few counts. This chain uses TRBV29-1 with TRBJ2-1; no firm D call. CDR1 is SQVTM, CDR2 ANQGSEA, per germline. CDR3 size: 12 residues. V dropped 7 bases and J dropped 5 bases, with 12 bases sitting between them. In DNA form, the CDR3 reads TGCAGCGGAGCGACGGTCGACAATGAGCAGTTCTTC. As protein: CSGATVDNEQFF.

Within the sample, this clone is medium-sized. The CDR3: CASSFGTDYNEQFF. The CDR3 DNA is TGTGCCAGCAGCTTTGGGACAGATTACAATGAGCAGTTCTTC. The chain joins TRBV7-8 to TRBJ2-1, with 7 bases that match TRBD1. The V gene's germline CDR1 is SGHVS and CDR2 FQNEAQ. The CDR3 loop spans 14 amino acids. With 3 bases clipped from V and 4 bases from J, the junction kept 3 bases outside the gene matches.

This chain links TRBV5-1 with TRBJ1-5; the D gene is possibly TRBD1 (6 bases). This CDR3 is built from 14 residues. Germline V CDR1 and CDR2: SGHRS, YFSETQ. The ends were cut back, 4 bases at V and 8 bases at J, with 16 bases in the middle. CDR3 nucleotide sequence: TGCGCCAGCAGCGCCTCAGGGGACGGAGAGCCCCAGCATTTT. This gives the protein CASSASGDGEPQHF.

The CDR3 loop reads CASSEVIEQFF. The DNA of the CDR3 is TGTGCCAGCAGTGAAGTCATCGAGCAGTTCTTC. The rearrangement links TRBV2 to TRBJ2-1; no firm D call. The germline V gene encodes CDR1 SNHLY and CDR2 FYNNEI. The CDR3 extends over 11 amino acids. Trimming took off 1 base at V and 10 bases at J, with 5 bases between the two ends.